This is a list of T cell receptor beta chains from one sample in a study of T cell responses to AZD1222 COVID-19 vaccine. Libraries were prepared by immunoSEQ multiplex PCR; TCRdb keeps only in-frame clonotypes and omits some of them. The sample lists 79,000 or so clones, approximately 80% occurring once. This specimen was peripheral blood, taken 28 days after the second dose of the MenACWY control vaccine. The receptors were gathered from an adult who received the MenACWY meningococcal vaccine as a control. The CDR3 runs from the conserved cysteine through the conserved F or W. A D gene is named only where the DNA matches it firmly. Clone size is not always given. Where it is, it says once, few, many or a class for expanded clones.

abundance,d_gene,v_gene,j_gene,CDR3aa,CDR3nt
.,.,TRBV6-2/TRBV6-3,TRBJ2-7,CASSTDQRSSYEQYF,TGTGCCAGCAGTACTGACCAGCGGAGCTCCTACGAGCAGTACTTC
.,.,TRBV6-6,TRBJ1-2,CASLKGDSAGGYTF,TGTGCCAGCCTTAAAGGGGACTCGGCAGGCGGCTACACCTTC
.,.,TRBV18,TRBJ1-1,CASSSSSYNLEAFF,TGTGCCAGCTCATCCTCCTCCTATAATTTGGAAGCTTTCTTT
.,.,TRBV5-6,TRBJ2-5,CASSLSRETQYF,TGTGCCAGCAGCTTGTCCCGGGAGACCCAGTACTTC
.,TRBD1,TRBV19,TRBJ1-5,CASSNQGGNQPQHF,TGTGCCAGTAGTAATCAGGGGGGAAATCAGCCCCAGCATTTT
.,TRBD2,TRBV4-1,TRBJ2-2,CASSQASGANTGELFF,TGCGCCAGCAGCCAAGCCAGCGGGGCGAACACCGGGGAGCTGTTTTTT
.,.,TRBV30,TRBJ2-3,CAWRAGAGADTQYF,TGTGCCTGGAGGGCGGGAGCAGGGGCTGATACGCAGTATTTT
.,TRBD1,TRBV13,TRBJ1-2,CASSLGRGRGNYGYTF,TGTGCCAGCAGCTTAGGCAGGGGGCGAGGGAACTATGGCTACACCTTC
once,TRBD1,TRBV29-1,TRBJ1-5,CSVARDRGQPQHF,TGCAGCGTCGCCCGGGACAGGGGGCAGCCCCAGCATTTT
few,TRBD1,TRBV30,TRBJ1-6,CAWETGTENSPLHF,TGTGCCTGGGAGACCGGGACAGAGAATTCACCCCTCCACTTT
.,.,TRBV19,TRBJ2-1,CASSISGALDNEQFF,TGTGCCAGTAGTATTTCAGGGGCCCTTGACAATGAGCAGTTCTTC
.,.,TRBV23-1,TRBJ1-1,CAAWTDGDTEAFF,TGCGCCGCGTGGACCGACGGGGACACTGAAGCTTTCTTT
.,TRBD1,TRBV19,TRBJ2-2,CASMGPGQASWTGELFF,TGTGCCAGTATGGGGCCGGGACAGGCTTCCTGGACCGGGGAGCTGTTTTTT
few,TRBD2,TRBV9,TRBJ2-2,CASSGLAGGRQTSTGELFF,TGTGCCAGCAGCGGACTAGCGGGGGGGCGCCAAACTAGCACCGGGGAGCTGTTTTTT
.,.,TRBV2,TRBJ2-5,CASSEAGRRQETQYF,TGTGCCAGCAGTGAAGCGGGCAGGCGGCAAGAGACCCAGTACTTC
.,TRBD1,TRBV5-1,TRBJ1-2,CASSPDRWEGYTF,TGCGCCAGCAGCCCGGACAGGTGGGAAGGCTACACCTTC
.,TRBD1,TRBV19,TRBJ2-7,CASSPGQGVNEQYF,TGTGCCAGTAGCCCGGGACAGGGGGTGAACGAGCAGTACTTC
.,.,TRBV7-7,TRBJ1-6,CASSLAPDKFVSPLHF,TGTGCTAGCAGCTTAGCCCCGGACAAGTTTGTATCACCCCTCCACTTT
once,.,TRBV28,TRBJ2-7,CASSLLTPPGEQYF,TGTGCCAGCAGTTTACTGACACCTCCTGGAGAGCAGTACTTC
.,TRBD2,TRBV19,TRBJ2-1,CASSMFGGSLYNEQFF,TGTGCCAGTAGTATGTTTGGCGGGAGTCTTTACAATGAGCAGTTCTTC
.,TRBD1,TRBV29-1,TRBJ1-2,CSVQTLGTGSYGYTF,TGCAGCGTTCAAACTCTCGGGACAGGGAGTTATGGCTACACCTTC
.,.,TRBV4-3,TRBJ1-4,CASSQKAGGREKLFF,TGCGCCAGCAGCCAAAAAGCGGGGGGAAGGGAAAAACTGTTTTTT
.,.,TRBV25-1,TRBJ1-6,CASSAPSRDNSPLHF,TGTGCCAGCAGTGCTCCGAGTCGGGATAATTCACCCCTCCACTTT
.,.,TRBV5-6,TRBJ2-7,CASARGFGGVIEQYF,TGTGCCAGCGCCCGTGGTTTTGGAGGGGTGATCGAGCAGTACTTC
.,TRBD1,TRBV6-5,TRBJ1-6,CAGWTGEIHSPLHF,TGTGCCGGATGGACAGGGGAAATTCATTCACCCCTCCACTTT
once,.,TRBV5-8,TRBJ1-1,CASSLDRRNTEAFF,TGTGCCAGCAGCTTGGACCGGAGGAACACTGAAGCTTTCTTT